A single sample gave rise to the 8 T cell receptor beta chains below, sequenced in a study of T cell repertoires in cytomegalovirus infection. The antigens for these receptors are not known. TCRdb independently ran MiXCR on the reads; one entry per CDR3 protein. The data hold 6,500 to 9,500 distinct CDR3 sequences, with about half observed a single time. The material sequenced was PBMCs, sequenced either directly or after in vitro stimulation (not recorded which). These receptors were obtained from a human donor in good health (CMV status not recorded). Some clones in this sample may be carry-over from other donors' samples.

The genes are TRBV20-1 and TRBJ2-1; 11 positions match TRBD2. The CDR3 runs to 14 residues. CDR1 DFQATT and CDR2 SNEGSKA come from the germline V gene (reference sequence). With 0 bases clipped from V and 10 bases from J, the junction kept 5 bases outside the gene matches. Written as DNA, the CDR3 is TGCAGTGCTAGAGATCGACTAGCGGGATGGGAGCAGTTCTTC. Translating gives CSARDRLAGWEQFF.

This rearrangement joins TRBV12-3 or TRBV12-4 to TRBJ2-5; either TRBD1 or TRBD2 may supply D (5 bases each). With 7 bases removed from V and 7 bases from J, the gap between germline ends came to 10 bases. CDR3 length: 11 residues. The CDR3, as DNA: TGTGCCAGCACTATTGGGGGGACCCAGTACTTC. Its translation is CASTIGGTQYF.

The chain has TRBV7-8 and TRBJ2-3; D is uncertain. Germline V gene data show CDR1 as SGHVS and CDR2 as FQNEAQ. Deletions cut 4 bases from V and 1 base from J, with 15 bases between. The CDR3 covers 16 residues. CDR3 coding DNA: TGTGCCAGCAGCTCAGCCCGGGTTAAAGGCACAGATACGCAGTATTTT. Translated: CASSSARVKGTDTQYF.

This chain links TRBV6-5 with TRBJ1-2; the D gene is possibly TRBD1 (5 bases). The V gene lost 0 bases and the J gene lost 2 bases, with 13 bases spanning the gap. The CDR3 has 16 residues. Germline V gene lookup returns CDR1 MNHEY and CDR2 SVGAGI. DNA of the CDR3: TGTGCCAGCAGTTACTCGGCCCGTCAGGGAAACTATGGCTACACCTTC. Amino acids: CASSYSARQGNYGYTF.

This clonotype counts as hyperexpanded. The chain joins TRBV12-3 or TRBV12-4 to TRBJ1-1, with D perhaps matching TRBD1 (6 bases). V dropped 6 bases and J dropped 4 bases, with 21 bases sitting between them. This CDR3 contains 16 residues. The CDR3 sequence: CASSLRVSKQGTEAFF. As DNA, the CDR3 is TGTGCCAGCAGCCTCAGGGTTTCCAAACAGGGCACTGAAGCTTTCTTT.

J is TRBJ2-2 and V is TRBV28; TRBD1 matches 8 bases. After removal of 6 bases from V and 7 bases from J, the junction contained 19 bases not matched to a gene. Germline CDR1 reads MDHEN; CDR2 reads SYDVKM. This CDR3 comprises 18 residues. The DNA for the CDR3 is TGTGCCAGCAGAGAGGACAGGGAAGAAGGTCTCAGGGGCGGGGAGCTGTTTTTT. This gives the protein CASREDREEGLRGGELFF.

The chain carries TRBV7-8 and TRBJ1-5; 9 bases map to TRBD1. Per germline, CDR1 SGHVS and CDR2 FQNEAQ. Trimming at V came to 1 base and at J to 2 bases, leaving 3 bases not matched to a gene. The CDR3 is made up of 16 amino acids. In DNA, the CDR3 is TGTGCCAGCAGCTTAGAGGGACAGGGTGGCAATCAGCCCCAGCATTTT. Translating gives CASSLEGQGGNQPQHF.

This clonotype was seen ten or more times. This chain joins TRBV5-4 and TRBJ2-5, with TRBD2 identical over 11 bases. V lost 6 bases to trimming and J lost 2 bases; unmatched junction nucleotides: 6. Germline assignment: CDR1 SGHNT and CDR2 YYREEE (reference sequence). The CDR3 is made up of 15 amino acids. The CDR3 region is CASNPSGGRQETQYF. The CDR3 DNA is TGTGCCAGCAACCCTAGCGGGGGGAGGCAAGAGACCCAGTACTTC.